Reported below is one T cell receptor beta chain. Its antigen is unidentified. The CDR3 sequence is 15 residues long. Germline loops: CDR1 SGHKS, CDR2 YYEKEE (reference sequence). V was pared by 0 bases and J by 2 bases, with 12 bases between. Some clones are missing from TCRdb's copy, which holds only in-frame ones; the method was immunoSEQ multiplex PCR. The table shows approximately 97,000 clones, with under 70% occurring only once. The data were taken from a study of shared clonotypes between healthy human individuals. Study-wide context: CD4 naive and CD4 memory each took three plates per donor, while CD8 naive took two and CD8 memory one.

Regarding the study as a whole: Generation probability values for non-shared clonotypes were lower than those for clonotypes shared by all four donors. Few donors limited the genetic and exposure-history diversity represented.

CD45RO+ cells and CCR7-negative CD45RA+ TemRA cells were combined as CD8 memory. The clonotype was recovered from a man younger than 40 in good health. The chain recombines TRBV5-5 with TRBJ2-7, with D perhaps matching TRBD1 (7 bases). Sequencing was carried out using memory CD8+ T cells sorted from blood. Subset meaning: CD45RO+ cells pooled with CCR7-negative TemRA cells. CDR3 loop: CASSLGAGQTYEQYF. As DNA, the CDR3 is TGTGCCAGCAGCTTGGGGGCGGGACAGACCTACGAGCAGTACTTC.